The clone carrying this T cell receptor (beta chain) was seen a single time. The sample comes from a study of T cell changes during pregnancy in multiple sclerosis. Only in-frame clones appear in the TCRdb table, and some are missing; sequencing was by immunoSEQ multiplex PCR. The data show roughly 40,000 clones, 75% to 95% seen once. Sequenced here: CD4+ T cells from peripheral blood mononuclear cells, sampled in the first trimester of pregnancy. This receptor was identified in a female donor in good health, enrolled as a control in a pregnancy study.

CDR3 residues: CASSSGRGRSTDTQYF. The CDR3 nucleotides read TGCGCCAGCAGCTCGGGGCGGGGCCGTAGCACAGATACGCAGTATTTT. The V gene is TRBV5-1, the J gene TRBJ2-3, with D possibly being TRBD2 (6 bases). V was trimmed by 3 bases and J by 0 bases, leaving 14 bases between them. CDR1 is SGHRS, CDR2 YFSETQ, per germline. The CDR3 has 16 amino acids.